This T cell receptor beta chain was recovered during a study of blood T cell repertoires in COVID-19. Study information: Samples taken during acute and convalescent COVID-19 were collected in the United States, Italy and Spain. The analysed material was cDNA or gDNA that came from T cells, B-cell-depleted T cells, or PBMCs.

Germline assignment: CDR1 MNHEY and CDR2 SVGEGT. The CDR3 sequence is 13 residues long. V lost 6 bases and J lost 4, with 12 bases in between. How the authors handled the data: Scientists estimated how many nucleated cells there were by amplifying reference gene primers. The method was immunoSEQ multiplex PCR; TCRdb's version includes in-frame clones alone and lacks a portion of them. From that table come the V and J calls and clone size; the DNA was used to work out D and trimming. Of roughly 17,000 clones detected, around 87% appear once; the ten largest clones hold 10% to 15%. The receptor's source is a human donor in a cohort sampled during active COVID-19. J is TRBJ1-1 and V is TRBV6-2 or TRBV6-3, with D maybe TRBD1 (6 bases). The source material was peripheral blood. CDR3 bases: TGTGCCAGCAGCGTTACAGGGTCCACTGAAGCTTTCTTT. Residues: CASSVTGSTEAFF.